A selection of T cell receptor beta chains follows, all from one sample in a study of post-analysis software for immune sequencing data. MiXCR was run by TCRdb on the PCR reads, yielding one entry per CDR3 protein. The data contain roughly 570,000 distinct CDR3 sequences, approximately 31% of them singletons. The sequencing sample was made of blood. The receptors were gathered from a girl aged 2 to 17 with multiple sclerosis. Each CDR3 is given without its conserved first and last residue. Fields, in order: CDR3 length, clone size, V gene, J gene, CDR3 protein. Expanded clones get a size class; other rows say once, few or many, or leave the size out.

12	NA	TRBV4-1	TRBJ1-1	ASSQDPTGTEAF
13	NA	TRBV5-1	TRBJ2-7	ASSLAKTGRDEQY
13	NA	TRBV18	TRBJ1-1	ASSLQAMSDTEAF
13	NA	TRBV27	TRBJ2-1	ASSLIVAMDNEQF
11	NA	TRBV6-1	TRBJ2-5	ASSERTQGTQY
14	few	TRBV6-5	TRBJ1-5	ASSLRAGLSNQPQH
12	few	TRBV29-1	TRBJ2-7	SVAGGEIVYEQY
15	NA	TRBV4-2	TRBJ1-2	ASSQVTGSAPGYGYT
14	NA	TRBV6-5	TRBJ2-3	ASSRASEGTKGTQY
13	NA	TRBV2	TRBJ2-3	ASSDGPVNTDTQY
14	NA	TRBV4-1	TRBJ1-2	ASSHPGQDPNYGYT
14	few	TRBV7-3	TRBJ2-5	ASSLSGTRVAETQY
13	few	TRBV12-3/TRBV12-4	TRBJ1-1	ASSLGGQGGTEAF
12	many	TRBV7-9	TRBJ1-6	ASSLTGDNSPLH
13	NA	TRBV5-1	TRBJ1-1	ASSRGGSGGSEAF
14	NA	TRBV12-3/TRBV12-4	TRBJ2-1	ASSFQTSGDPNEQF
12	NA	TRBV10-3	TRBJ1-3	AITAGSSGNTIY
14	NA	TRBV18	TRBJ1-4	ASSKQGPRTNEKLF
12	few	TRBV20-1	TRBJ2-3	STSGGGPTDTQY
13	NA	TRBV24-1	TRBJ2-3	ATSEQASSTDTQY
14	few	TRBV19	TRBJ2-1	ASSTSWGASYNEQF
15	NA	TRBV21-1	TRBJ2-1	ASSRVLGQGASNEQF